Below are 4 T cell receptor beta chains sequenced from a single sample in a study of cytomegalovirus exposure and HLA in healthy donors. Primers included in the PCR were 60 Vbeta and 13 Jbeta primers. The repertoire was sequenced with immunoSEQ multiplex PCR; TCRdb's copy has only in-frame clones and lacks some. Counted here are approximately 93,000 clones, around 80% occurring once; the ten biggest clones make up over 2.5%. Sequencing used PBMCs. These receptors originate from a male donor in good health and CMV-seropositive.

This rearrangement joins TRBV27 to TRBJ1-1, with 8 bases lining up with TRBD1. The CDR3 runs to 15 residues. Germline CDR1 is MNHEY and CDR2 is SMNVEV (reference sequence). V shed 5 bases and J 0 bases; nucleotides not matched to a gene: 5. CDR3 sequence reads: CASSPTGGVNTEAFF. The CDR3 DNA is TGTGCCAGCAGTCCTACAGGGGGAGTGAACACTGAAGCTTTCTTT.

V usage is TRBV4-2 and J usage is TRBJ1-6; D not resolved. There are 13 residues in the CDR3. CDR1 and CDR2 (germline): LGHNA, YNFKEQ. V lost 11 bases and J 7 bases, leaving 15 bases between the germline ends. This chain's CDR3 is CAAKASGNSPLHF. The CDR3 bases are TGTGCCGCTAAGGCTAGTGGAAATTCACCCCTCCACTTT.

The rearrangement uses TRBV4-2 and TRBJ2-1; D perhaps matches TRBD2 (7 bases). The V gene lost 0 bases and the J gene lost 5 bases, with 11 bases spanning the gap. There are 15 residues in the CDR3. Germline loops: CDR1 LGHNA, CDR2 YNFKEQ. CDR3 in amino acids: CASSQERGAHNEQFF. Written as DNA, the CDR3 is TGTGCCAGCAGCCAAGAACGGGGGGCTCACAATGAGCAGTTCTTC.

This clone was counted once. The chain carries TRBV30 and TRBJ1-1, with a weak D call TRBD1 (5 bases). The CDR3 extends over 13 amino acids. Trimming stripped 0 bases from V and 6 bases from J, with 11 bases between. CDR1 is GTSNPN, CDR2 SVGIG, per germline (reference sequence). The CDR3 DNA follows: TGTGCCTGGAGTGTCCAGGGAAAGCCTGAAGCTTTCTTT. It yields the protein CAWSVQGKPEAFF.